This T cell receptor beta chain was sequenced for a study of T cells expressing NK-cell markers. About the research overall: The authors derived TCR beta repertoires from sorted CD3+CD56+NKG2C+, CD3+CD56+NKG2C- and CD3+CD56-NKG2C+ T cells. Eight donors were sequenced, seven testing HCMV-seropositive and one testing seronegative.

The CDR3 runs to 12 residues. The germline V gene has CDR1 SQVTM and CDR2 ANQGSEA. The study's findings and limits: In about six donors, dominant CD3+CD56+NKG2C+ clonotypes ranked among the top 10 CD8+ clonotypes.

Points on this clonotype: Its antigen is currently unknown.

For each CDR3 protein, TCRdb gives one entry from its re-call of the 5' RACE reads, without DNA. Its listing shows 140,000 or so distinct CDR3 sequences. J is TRBJ2-1 and V is TRBV29-1; absent DNA, TCRdb's TRBD1 call cannot be checked. The source material was blood T cells: a sorted CD56 or NKG2C T cell subset, CD4+ or CD8+ T cells, or bulk PBMC T cells (not recorded which). The receptor comes from a man aged 18 to 29 in good health. The CDR3 loop is CSVEDPRGEQFF.